The rows below give T cell receptor beta chains drawn from one sample of a study of technical replicates of blood from a handful of donors. TCRdb's table, derived via immunoSEQ multiplex PCR, lists solely in-frame clones and lacks some. The data contain tens of thousands of clones, just under 95% of them seen just once; the ten biggest clones take up approximately 0.42%. Sequencing was done on a sample of T cells isolated from PBMCs. The receptors come from a human donor in good health. Each CDR3 is given with its conserved first and last residue. D genes are given only for firm matches. The size entry is marked missing in some rows and otherwise reads once, few, many or a size class.

v_call	clone_size	j_call	d_call	cdr3_nt	cdr3_aa
TRBV9	.	TRBJ2-5	TRBD2	TGTGCCAGCAGCGTAGGAGCGGGAAAGGGCGAGACCCAGTACTTC	CASSVGAGKGETQYF
TRBV7-2	.	TRBJ2-7	.	TGTGCCAGCAGTTTGGCCAGGGGAAGCGAGCAGTACTTC	CASSLARGSEQYF
TRBV6-5	.	TRBJ2-7	TRBD2	TGTGCCAGCAGTTTCACGACTAGCGGGGTCTACGAGCAGTACTTC	CASSFTTSGVYEQYF
TRBV6-1	.	TRBJ2-1	.	TGTGCCAGCAGTTGGGGGACTCCCCCGGGCAATGAGCAGTTCTTC	CASSWGTPPGNEQFF
TRBV27	.	TRBJ2-3	TRBD2	TGTGCCAGCAGCCAAGTTAGCGGGAGGAAAACAGATACGCAGTATTTT	CASSQVSGRKTDTQYF
TRBV9	.	TRBJ2-1	TRBD2	TGTGCCAGCAGCGGCGGGGGGAGCTCCTACAATGAGCAGTTCTTC	CASSGGGSSYNEQFF
TRBV27	.	TRBJ1-2	TRBD1	TGTGCCAGCGCCCCAGGGGGTAAAGGCTATGGCTACACCTTC	CASAPGGKGYGYTF
TRBV19	.	TRBJ1-5	.	TGTGCCAGTAGTATAGATGTACAGGGAGAGATCAATCAGCCCCAGCATTTT	CASSIDVQGEINQPQHF
TRBV28	.	TRBJ1-2	.	TGTGCCAGCAGTTTACCGGCTAGTTCGTATGGCTACACCTTC	CASSLPASSYGYTF
TRBV19	.	TRBJ2-7	TRBD1	TGTGCCAGTAGTCCCAGGGGGTCGAGACCCTACGAGCAGTACTTC	CASSPRGSRPYEQYF
TRBV7-2	.	TRBJ2-1	.	TGTGCCAGCAGCTCTAAATGGGAGCAGTTCTTC	CASSSKWEQFF
TRBV12-5	.	TRBJ1-2	.	TGTGCTAGTGGTTTGGAGGAGGGATATGGCTACACCTTC	CASGLEEGYGYTF
TRBV14	.	TRBJ1-1	.	TGTGCCAGCAGCCTGTCAGTGAACACTGAAGCTTTCTTT	CASSLSVNTEAFF
TRBV7-2	.	TRBJ1-5	.	TGTGCCAGCAGCCCAGCGCCTTCCGGCAATCAGCCCCAGCATTTT	CASSPAPSGNQPQHF
TRBV27	.	TRBJ2-1	.	TGTGCCAGCGGGGACTCGAGGTACAATGAGCAGTTCTTC	CASGDSRYNEQFF
TRBV27	.	TRBJ2-2	.	TGTGCCAGCAGTTTCCCTAGAGCCGGGGAGCTGTTTTTT	CASSFPRAGELFF
TRBV5-1	.	TRBJ2-7	TRBD1	TGCGCCAGCAGCAGGGACAGGGCTTACGAGCAGTACTTC	CASSRDRAYEQYF
TRBV10-2	.	TRBJ2-7	TRBD2	TGCGCCAGCAGAAGACTAGCGGGAGCGGCCTACGAGCAGTACTTC	CASRRLAGAAYEQYF
TRBV7-9	.	TRBJ2-7	.	TGTGCCAGCAGCCCATCCTACGAGCAGTACTTC	CASSPSYEQYF
TRBV7-2	.	TRBJ2-3	TRBD2	TGTGCCAGCAGCTCTTGGACTAGCGGGAGGGTAACAGATACGCAGTATTTT	CASSSWTSGRVTDTQYF
TRBV29-1	.	TRBJ1-4	.	TGCAGCGTATCCTCGAGGGTAACTAATGAAAAACTGTTTTTT	CSVSSRVTNEKLFF
TRBV14	.	TRBJ1-1	.	TGTGCCAGCAGCCAAGGGCAGGGTTGGACTGAAGCTTTCTTT	CASSQGQGWTEAFF
TRBV6-1	.	TRBJ1-2	TRBD1	TGTGCCAGCAGTGTTCCCGAGGGGGCAAGGGGCTACACCTTC	CASSVPEGARGYTF
TRBV28	.	TRBJ2-7	TRBD1	TGTGCCTCTCACCAGGGGGACAGGATCTACGAGCAGTACTTC	CASHQGDRIYEQYF
TRBV25-1	.	TRBJ2-4	TRBD1	TGTGCCAGCAGTCCTCTGGGACAGGCCACCAGAGGCAAAAACATTCAGTACTTC	CASSPLGQATRGKNIQYF
TRBV28	.	TRBJ2-3	.	TGTGCCAGCCGTGAGAGTAGTACAGATACGCAGTATTTT	CASRESSTDTQYF
TRBV30	once	TRBJ2-1	TRBD1	TGTGCCTGGAGTGCTTGGGACAGGGGACAATATGAGCAGTTCTTC	CAWSAWDRGQYEQFF
TRBV28	.	TRBJ1-5	.	TGTGCCAGCAGTCCCAGTGAATTCAATCAGCCCCAGCATTTT	CASSPSEFNQPQHF
TRBV27	.	TRBJ2-7	.	TGTGCCAGCAGTCCTCGTCCTACCTCCTACGAGCAGTACTTC	CASSPRPTSYEQYF